This T cell receptor (beta chain) was recorded in a study of memory CD4+ T cells and cytomegalovirus serostatus. The wider study: Donors were healthy Belgian adults, fewer than ten CMV seropositive and about two dozen seronegative.

The sort gate was single viable CD3+CD4+CD8-CD45RO+ cells for memory CD4+ T cells. Serum IgG to CMV pp150, pp28, p38 and p52 defined serostatus. This table comes from immunoSEQ multiplex PCR, and its TCRdb copy is limited to in-frame clones, with some not included. The table lists about 82,000 clones, less than 90% of them singletons. The sequenced sample consisted of memory CD4+ T cells from blood. This TCR was sampled from an adult in good health and CMV-seronegative.

The CDR3 spells CASSFSRGRHNEQFF. Written as DNA, the CDR3 is TGTGCCAGCAGCTTTTCGCGGGGAAGGCACAATGAGCAGTTCTTC. The rearrangement uses TRBV7-2 and TRBJ2-1, with TRBD2 as a possible D gene (6 bases). Trimming removed 3 bases from V and 5 bases from J, with 14 bases in between. The germline V gene encodes CDR1 SGHTA and CDR2 FQGNSA. The length of the CDR3 is 15 residues.